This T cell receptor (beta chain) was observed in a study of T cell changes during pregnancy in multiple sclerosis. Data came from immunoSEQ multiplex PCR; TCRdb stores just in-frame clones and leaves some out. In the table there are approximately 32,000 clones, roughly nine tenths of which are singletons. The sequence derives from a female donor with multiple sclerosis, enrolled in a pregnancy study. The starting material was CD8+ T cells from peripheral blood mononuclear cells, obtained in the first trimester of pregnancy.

The CDR3 spells CASSPGAGGSDGYTF. The CDR3 region has the DNA TGTGCCAGCAGCCCCGGGGCAGGGGGCTCGGATGGCTACACCTTC. The chain is built from TRBV6-4 and TRBJ1-2, with 8 bases aligning to TRBD1. This CDR3 is built from 15 residues. The trim removed 6 bases at V and 6 bases at J, leaving 12 bases unmatched. The germline V gene encodes CDR1 MRHNA and CDR2 SNTAGT.